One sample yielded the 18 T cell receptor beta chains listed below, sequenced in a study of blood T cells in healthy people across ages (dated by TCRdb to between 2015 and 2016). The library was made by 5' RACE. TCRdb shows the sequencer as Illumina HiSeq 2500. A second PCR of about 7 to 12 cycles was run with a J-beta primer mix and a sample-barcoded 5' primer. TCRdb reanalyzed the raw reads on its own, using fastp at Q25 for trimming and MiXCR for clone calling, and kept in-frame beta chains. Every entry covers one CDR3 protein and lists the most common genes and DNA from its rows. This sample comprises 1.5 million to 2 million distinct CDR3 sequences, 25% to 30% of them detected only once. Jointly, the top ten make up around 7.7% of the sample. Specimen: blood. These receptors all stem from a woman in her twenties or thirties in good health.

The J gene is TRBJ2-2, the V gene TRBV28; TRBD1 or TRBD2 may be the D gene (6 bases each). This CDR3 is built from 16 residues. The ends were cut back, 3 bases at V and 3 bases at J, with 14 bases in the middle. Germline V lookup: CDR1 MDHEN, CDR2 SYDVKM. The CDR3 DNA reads TGTGCCAGCAGTTTCCCCCGGGGGCAGGACACCGGGGAGCTGTTTTTT. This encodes CASSFPRGQDTGELFF.

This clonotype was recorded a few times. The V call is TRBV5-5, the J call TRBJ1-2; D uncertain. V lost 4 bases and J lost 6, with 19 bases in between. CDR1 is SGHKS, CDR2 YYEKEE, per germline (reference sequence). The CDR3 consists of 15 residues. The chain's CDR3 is CASSGGLRTGDGYTF. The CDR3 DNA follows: TGTGCCAGCAGCGGAGGACTAAGGACGGGTGATGGCTACACCTTC.

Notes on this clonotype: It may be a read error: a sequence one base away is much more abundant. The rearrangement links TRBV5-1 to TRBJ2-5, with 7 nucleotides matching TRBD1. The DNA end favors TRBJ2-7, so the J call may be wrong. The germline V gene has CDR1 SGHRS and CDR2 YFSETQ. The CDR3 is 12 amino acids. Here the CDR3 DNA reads TGCGCCAGCAACTTTACAGGGGTCGAGCAGTACTTC. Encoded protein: CASNFTGVEQYF.

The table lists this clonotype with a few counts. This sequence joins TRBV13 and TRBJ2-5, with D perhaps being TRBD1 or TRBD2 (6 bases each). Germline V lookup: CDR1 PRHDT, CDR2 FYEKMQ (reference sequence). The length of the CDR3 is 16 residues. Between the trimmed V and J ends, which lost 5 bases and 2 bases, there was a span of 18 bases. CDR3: CASSNIGGSGQETQYF. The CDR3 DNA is TGTGCCAGCAGCAACATAGGGGGTAGCGGACAAGAGACCCAGTACTTC.

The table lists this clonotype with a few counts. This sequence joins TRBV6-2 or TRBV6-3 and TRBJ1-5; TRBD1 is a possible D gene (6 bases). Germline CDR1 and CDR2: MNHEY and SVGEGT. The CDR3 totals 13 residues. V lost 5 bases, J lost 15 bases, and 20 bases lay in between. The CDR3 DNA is TGTGCCAGCAGTCCCCCCCGCCCAGGGGTCATGCATTTT. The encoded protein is CASSPPRPGVMHF.

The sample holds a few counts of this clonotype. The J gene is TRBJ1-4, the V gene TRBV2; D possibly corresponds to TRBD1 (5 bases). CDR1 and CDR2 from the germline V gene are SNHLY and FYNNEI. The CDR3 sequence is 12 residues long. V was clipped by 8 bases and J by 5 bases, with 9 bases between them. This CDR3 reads CASDSPNEKLFF. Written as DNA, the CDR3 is TGTGCCAGCGACAGTCCCAATGAAAAACTGTTTTTT.

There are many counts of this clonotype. CDR3 residues: CASSKSDPGSGRTETQYF. DNA of the CDR3: TGTGCCAGCAGTAAATCAGACCCGGGGAGCGGGAGGACAGAGACCCAGTACTTC. The V call is TRBV6-1, the J call TRBJ2-5, with TRBD2 identical over 9 bases. This CDR3 is 18 amino acids long. V gave up 5 bases and J gave up 4 bases; unmatched junction bases: 17. Germline lookup yields CDR1 MNHNS and CDR2 SASEGT.

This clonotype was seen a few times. This CDR3 reads CGTGGGVTEAFF. The CDR3 region has the DNA TGCGGTACAGGGGGAGGTGTCACTGAAGCTTTCTTT. V gene TRBV29-1 combines with J gene TRBJ1-1, with 8 bases that match TRBD1. CDR3 length equals 12 residues. The germline V gene encodes CDR1 SQVTM and CDR2 ANQGSEA.

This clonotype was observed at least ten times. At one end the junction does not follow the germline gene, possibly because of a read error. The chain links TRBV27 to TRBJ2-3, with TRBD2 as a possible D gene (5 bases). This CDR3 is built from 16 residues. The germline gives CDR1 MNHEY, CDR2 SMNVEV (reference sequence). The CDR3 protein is CATLDSAFSSTDTQYF. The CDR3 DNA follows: TGTGCCACCCTAGACTCGGCGTTTTCTAGCACCGATACGCAGTATTTT.

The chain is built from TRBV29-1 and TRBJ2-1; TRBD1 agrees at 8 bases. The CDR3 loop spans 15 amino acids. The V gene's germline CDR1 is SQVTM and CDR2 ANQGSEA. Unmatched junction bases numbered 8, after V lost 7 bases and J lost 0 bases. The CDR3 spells CSAVGTGSSYNEQFF. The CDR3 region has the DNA TGCAGCGCTGTAGGGACAGGAAGCTCCTACAATGAGCAGTTCTTC.

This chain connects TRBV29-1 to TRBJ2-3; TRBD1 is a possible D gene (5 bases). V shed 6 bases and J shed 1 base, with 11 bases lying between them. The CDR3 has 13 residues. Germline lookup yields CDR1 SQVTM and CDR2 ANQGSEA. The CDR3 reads CSVGQQRTDTQYF. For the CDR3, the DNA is TGCAGCGTCGGACAACAGCGCACAGATACGCAGTATTTT.

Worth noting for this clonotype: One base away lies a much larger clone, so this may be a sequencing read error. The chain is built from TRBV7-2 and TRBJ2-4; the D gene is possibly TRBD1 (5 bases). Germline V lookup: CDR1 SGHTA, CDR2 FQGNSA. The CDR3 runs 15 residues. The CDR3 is CASSQGNQGKNIRYF. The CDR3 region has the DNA TGTGCCAGCAGCCAGGGTAACCAAGGCAAAAACATTCGGTACTTC.

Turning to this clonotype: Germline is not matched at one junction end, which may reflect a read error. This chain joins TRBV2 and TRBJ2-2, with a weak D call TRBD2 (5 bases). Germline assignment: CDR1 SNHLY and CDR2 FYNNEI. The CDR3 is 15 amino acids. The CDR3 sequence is CASSAQRTNTGELFF. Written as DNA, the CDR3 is TGTGCCAGTAGTGCGCAGCGGACGAACACCGGGGAGCTGTTTTTT.

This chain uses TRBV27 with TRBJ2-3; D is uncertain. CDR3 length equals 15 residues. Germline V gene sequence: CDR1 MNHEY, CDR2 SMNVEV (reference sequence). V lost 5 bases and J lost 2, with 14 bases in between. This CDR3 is CASSPTRRNTDTQYF. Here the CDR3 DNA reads TGTGCCAGCAGTCCTACACGGAGAAACACAGATACGCAGTATTTT.

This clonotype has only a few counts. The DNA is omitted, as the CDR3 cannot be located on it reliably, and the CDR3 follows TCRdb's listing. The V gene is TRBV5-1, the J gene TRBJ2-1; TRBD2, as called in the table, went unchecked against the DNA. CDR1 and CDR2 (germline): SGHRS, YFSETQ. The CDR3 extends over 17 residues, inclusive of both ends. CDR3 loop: CASSFGDGLATTDEQFF.

Here the CDR3 DNA reads TGTGCCAGCAGCCGGCGGGTGGACAACACCGGGGAGCTGTTTTTT. Protein sequence: CASSRRVDNTGELFF. The gene calls are TRBV9 and TRBJ2-2, with D possibly TRBD2 on 5 matching bases. This CDR3 has 15 residues. The germline CDR1 and CDR2 sequences are SGDLS and YYNGEE. V was clipped by 4 bases and J by 2 bases, with 12 bases between them.

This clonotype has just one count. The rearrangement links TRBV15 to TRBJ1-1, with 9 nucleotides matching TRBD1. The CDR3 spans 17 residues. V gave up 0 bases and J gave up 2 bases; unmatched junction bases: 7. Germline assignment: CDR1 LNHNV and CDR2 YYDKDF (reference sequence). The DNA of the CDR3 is TGTGCCACCAGCAGAGAATCCGGGACAGGGAAAAACACTGAAGCTTTCTTT. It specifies CATSRESGTGKNTEAFF. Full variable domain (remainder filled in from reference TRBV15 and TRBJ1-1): DAMVIQNPRYQVTQFGKPVTLSCSQTLNHNVMYWYQQKSSQAPKLLFHYYDKDFNNEADTPDNFQSRRPNTSFCFLDIRSPGLGDTAMYLCATSRESGTGKNTEAFFGQGTRLTVV.

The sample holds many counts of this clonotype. The CDR3 loop is CASSPGLGPAKNIQYF. CDR3 sequence (DNA): TGTGCCAGCAGTCCGGGCTTGGGGCCCGCCAAAAACATTCAGTACTTC. This chain joins TRBV6-5 and TRBJ2-4, with a tentative D call TRBD1 (5 bases). CDR1 and CDR2 (germline): MNHEY, SVGAGI. This CDR3 has 16 residues. V dropped 5 bases and J dropped 1 base, with 15 bases sitting between them.